Following are 21 T cell receptor beta chains from one sample sequenced in a study of prognosis after radiotherapy for stage I lung cancer. TCR beta CDR3 was amplified from genomic DNA by two-round multiplex PCR. Each TRBV and TRBJ gene had its own primer in the first PCR round. TCRdb processed the multiplex PCR reads anew with MiXCR; each CDR3 protein has one entry. The sample gives 20,000 to 25,000 distinct CDR3 sequences, more than 40% of which show up once; 30% to 40% is in the top ten. Source: PBMCs, taken before or after stereotactic body radiation therapy (not recorded which). These receptors were taken from a donor aged 50 or older with non-small cell lung cancer.

In regard to this clonotype: This may be a read error: a much more frequent sequence differs by one nucleotide. The V and J genes are TRBV7-2 and TRBJ2-5; TRBD1 is a possible D gene (6 bases). This CDR3 region has 12 residues. CDR1 is SGHTA, CDR2 FQGNSA, per germline. CDR3 bases: TGTGCCAGCAGCTTAGGGACAGAGAGCCAGTACTTC. Its translation: CASSLGTESQYF.

In its sample, this clonotype was seen a few times. Possible read error: a much larger clone is one base away. The chain recombines TRBV3-1 with TRBJ2-1; 11 nucleotides align to TRBD1. Germline V gives CDR1 LGHDT, CDR2 YNNKEL (reference sequence). The CDR3 is made up of 15 amino acids. CDR3 amino acids: CASSPGQGDAGEQSF. Here the CDR3 DNA reads TGTGCCAGCAGCCCGGGACAGGGGGACGCAGGTGAGCAGTCCTTC.

The rearrangement joins TRBV7-2 to TRBJ2-1, with a tentative D call TRBD2 (6 bases). Germline values: CDR1 SGHTA, CDR2 FQGNSA. The CDR3 loop spans 18 amino acids. V was clipped by 4 bases and J by 8 bases, with 27 bases between them. As DNA, the CDR3 is TGTGCCAGCAGCTCCTTTGGGGCGGGGTGGCCTCTGTTACATGAGCAGTTCTTC. It encodes CASSSFGAGWPLLHEQFF.

This clonotype appeared many times. V gene TRBV3-2 combines with J gene TRBJ1-2; TRBD1 was called by the table and not checked on the DNA. TRBV3-2 is marked as a pseudogene. There are 12 residues in the CDR3. In DNA form, the CDR3 reads TGTGCCCGGTGGGACACACTTTATGGCTACACCTTC. This codes for CARWDTLYGYTF.

The rearrangement links TRBV20-1 to TRBJ2-7, with 8 bases aligning to TRBD1. After removal of 0 bases from V and 2 bases from J, the junction contained 6 bases not matched to a gene. Germline CDR1 DFQATT, CDR2 SNEGSKA (reference sequence). The CDR3 loop spans 15 amino acids. CDR3: CSAREGAGGTYEQYF. In DNA, the CDR3 is TGCAGTGCTAGAGAGGGGGCAGGGGGCACCTACGAGCAGTACTTC.

A word on this clonotype: One end of the junction does not line up with germline, which may come from a read error. The gene calls are TRBV6-1 and TRBJ2-7; D may be TRBD2 (5 bases). The CDR3 totals 15 residues. Per the germline V gene, CDR1 is MNHNS and CDR2 is SASEGT. CDR3 nucleotides: TGCGCCAGCAGTGAACTCGGGGTGCACTCCTACGAGCAGTACTTC. Protein product: CASSELGVHSYEQYF.

This clonotype was recorded a few times. The chain joins TRBV6-2 or TRBV6-3 to TRBJ2-2, with 8 nucleotides matching TRBD2. V trimming: 6 bases; J trimming: 4 bases; junction bases outside the gene matches: 10. The length of the CDR3 is 16 residues. Germline loops: CDR1 MNHEY, CDR2 SVGEGT. CDR3: CASSPGREFFTGELFF. CDR3 DNA: TGTGCCAGCAGCCCCGGGAGGGAGTTTTTCACCGGGGAGCTGTTTTTT.

V is TRBV18 and J is TRBJ1-1; 8 bases match TRBD1. The CDR3 has 13 amino acids. Per the germline V gene, CDR1 is KGHSH and CDR2 is LQKENI. Trimming took 3 bases from V and 7 from J; bases not matched to a gene: 4. The CDR3 spells CASSPGQENEAFF. As DNA, the CDR3 is TGTGCCAGCTCACCGGGACAGGAGAATGAAGCTTTCTTT. The full variable domain, in which reference TRBV18 and TRBJ1-1 provide the parts outside the CDR3, is NAGVMQNPRHLVRRRGQEARLRCSPMKGHSHVYWYRQLPEEGLKFMVYLQKENIIDESGMPKERFSAEFPKEGPSILRIQQVVRGDSAAYFCASSPGQENEAFFGQGTRLTVV.

This clonotype was counted only a few times. The V call is TRBV3-1, the J call TRBJ1-1, with D unclear. Trimming shortened V by 0 bases and J by 7 bases, and 12 bases separated the two germline ends. This CDR3 contains 14 residues. In germline, CDR1 is LGHDT, CDR2 YNNKEL (reference sequence). The CDR3 reads CASSQDAALVEAFF. CDR3 bases: TGTGCCAGCAGCCAAGATGCGGCCCTCGTTGAAGCTTTCTTT.

This clonotype was detected many times. The chain joins TRBV20-1 to TRBJ2-7, with 8 nucleotides matching TRBD1. Germline trimming cut 0 bases from V and 7 bases from J; bases unmatched to any gene: 11. The germline V gene encodes CDR1 DFQATT and CDR2 SNEGSKA (reference sequence). The CDR3 runs to 15 residues. This CDR3 is CSAREAGQVLREQYF. DNA for the CDR3: TGCAGTGCTAGAGAGGCGGGACAGGTCCTGAGAGAGCAGTACTTC.

This clonotype was seen ten or more times. The rearrangement links TRBV28 to TRBJ2-1; no reliable D call. Germline values: CDR1 MDHEN, CDR2 SYDVKM. V lost 5 bases, J lost 7 bases, and 9 bases lay in between. This CDR3 region has 12 residues. CDR3 amino acids: CASSRLGNEQFF. As DNA, the CDR3 is TGTGCCAGCAGTCGCTTAGGGAATGAGCAGTTCTTC. Full variable domain (rest looked up from reference TRBV28 and TRBJ2-1): DVKVTQSSRYLVKRTGEKVFLECVQDMDHENMFWYRQDPGLGLRLIYFSYDVKMKEKGDIPEGYSVSREKKERFSLILESASTNQTSMYLCASSRLGNEQFFGPGTRLTVL.

This clonotype has more than one count but fewer than ten. The gene calls are TRBV7-3 and TRBJ2-1, with D tentatively TRBD2 (6 bases). This CDR3 has 13 residues. Germline assignment: CDR1 SGHTA and CDR2 FQGTGA. V lost 5 bases and J lost 8, with 13 bases in between. The CDR3 bases are TGTGCCAGCAGCAAGACAACTAGCTATGAGCAGTTCTTC. Translation gives CASSKTTSYEQFF.

The chain links TRBV5-1 to TRBJ1-1, with D perhaps TRBD1 (5 bases). The CDR3 runs to 14 residues. CDR1 SGHRS and CDR2 YFSETQ come from the germline V gene. V lost 5 bases and J 4 bases, leaving 15 bases between the germline ends. Written as DNA, the CDR3 is TGCGCCAGCAGGCCGGCTCCTAGGGGCACTGAAGCTTTCTTT. Translation gives CASRPAPRGTEAFF. Drawing the rest from reference TRBV5-1 and TRBJ1-1, the complete variable domain is KAGVTQTPRYLIKTRGQQVTLSCSPISGHRSVSWYQQTPGQGLQFLFEYFSETQRNKGNFPGRFSGRQFSNSRSEMNVSTLELGDSALYLCASRPAPRGTEAFFGQGTRLTVV.

This clonotype was recorded many times. The V gene is TRBV20-1, the J gene TRBJ1-2; the D is unclear. The CDR3 length is 13 residues. CDR1 and CDR2 (germline): DFQATT, SNEGSKA (reference sequence). V lost 3 bases to trimming and J lost 4 bases, with 12 bases between them. CDR3 amino acids: CSARTDRTYGYTF. The CDR3 DNA follows: TGCAGTGCTAGGACGGATCGAACCTATGGCTACACCTTC.

Remarks on this clonotype: A junction boundary mismatches the germline segment, possibly from a read error. V gene TRBV15 combines with J gene TRBJ1-2; D is undetermined. The CDR3 is 11 amino acids. CDR1 is LNHNV and CDR2 is YYDKDF in the germline V gene (reference sequence). This CDR3 is CSTSRYFVHTF. CDR3 nucleotides: TGTTCCACCAGCAGGTACTTTGTCCACACCTTC.

This chain uses TRBV7-2 with TRBJ2-6; D is unresolved. The CDR3 is made up of 16 amino acids. With 2 bases removed from V and 0 bases from J, the gap between germline ends came to 8 bases. Germline values: CDR1 SGHTA, CDR2 FQGNSA. The CDR3 nucleotides are TGTGCCAGCAGCTTACAACCCTCCTCTGGGGCCAACGTCCTGACTTTC. As protein: CASSLQPSSGANVLTF.

The genes are TRBV7-6 and TRBJ2-3, with TRBD2 as a possible D gene (5 bases). Germline V gives CDR1 SGHVS, CDR2 FNYEAQ. V lost 2 bases and J 3 bases, leaving 12 bases between the germline ends. There are 15 residues in the CDR3. Here the CDR3 reads CASSLLSGCTDTQYF. DNA for the CDR3: TGTGCCAGCAGCTTACTTTCGGGATGTACAGATACGCAGTATTTT.

This clonotype was counted at least ten times. The V gene is TRBV5-4, the J gene TRBJ2-1, with 9 bases aligning to TRBD2. Germline V gives CDR1 SGHNT, CDR2 YYREEE (reference sequence). The junction had 9 bases not matched to a gene; V was cut back by 4 bases and J by 4 bases. This CDR3 is built from 16 residues. The chain's CDR3 is CASSPGGSGGYNEQFF. DNA for the CDR3: TGTGCCAGCAGCCCAGGTGGTAGCGGGGGATACAATGAGCAGTTCTTC.

This clonotype was found many times. The gene calls are TRBV29-1 and TRBJ2-1; 13 positions agree with TRBD2. CDR3 length equals 15 residues. CDR1 is SQVTM, CDR2 ANQGSEA, per germline. V trimming: 4 bases; J trimming: 7 bases; junction bases outside the gene matches: 7. The CDR3 protein is CSVGGKGLAGNEQFF. The CDR3 coding sequence is TGCAGCGTTGGGGGGAAGGGACTAGCGGGGAATGAGCAGTTCTTC.

As concerns this clonotype: It differs at one base from a far larger clone, so likely a read error. V gene TRBV6-2 or TRBV6-3 combines with J gene TRBJ1-6, with 9 nucleotides matching TRBD1. The V segment lost 2 bases and the J segment 11 bases; nucleotides outside the gene matches: 7. This CDR3 has 15 residues. Looked up from germline, CDR1 is MNHEY and CDR2 is SVGEGT. As DNA, the CDR3 is TGTGCCAGCAGTTACGCCCTGGACAGGGGTCCACCCCTCCACTTT. Translation: CASSYALDRGPPLHF.

This clonotype came up many times. The rearrangement joins TRBV20-1 to TRBJ2-3, with 8 bases fitting TRBD2. Germline CDR1 is DFQATT and CDR2 is SNEGSKA (reference sequence). The CDR3 contains 14 residues. Trimming cost V 3 bases and J 6 bases; bases outside gene matches: 8. The CDR3 coding sequence is TGCAGTGCTAGGTGGTCGGGAGGGAGGGATACGCAGTATTTT. Translating it yields CSARWSGGRDTQYF.